This record looks at one TCR beta chain sequence and its context. This record belongs to a study of blood T cell repertoires in COVID-19. Study overall: The cDNA or gDNA used as material had been derived from T cells, B-cell-depleted T cells, or PBMCs.

Original data processing: Nucleated cell number was recorded as an estimate derived from reference gene primer amplification. Profiling relied on immunoSEQ multiplex PCR, and the TCRdb table lists in-frame clones only, not all of them. Clonal size and the V and J genes are those of that table, whereas D and trimming came from the DNA. The repertoire includes about 74,000 clones, around four fifths of them detected once, and 36% sits in the top ten. Material for sequencing was peripheral blood. The TCR originated in a man between 65 and 85 years old with acute or convalescent COVID-19.

CDR3 loop: CASSDLAGDISDTQYF. CDR3 bases: TGTGCCAGCAGCGATCTAGCGGGAGATATCTCAGATACGCAGTATTTT. The V call is TRBV7-9, the J call TRBJ2-3, with 10 bases lining up with TRBD2. The CDR3 runs to 16 residues. Per germline, CDR1 SEHNR and CDR2 FQNEAQ (reference sequence). The junction had 9 bases not matched to a gene; V was cut back by 5 bases and J by 4 bases.